This TCR beta chain was retrieved from a study of blood T cell repertoires in COVID-19. TCRdb keeps only in-frame clones here, not all; method: immunoSEQ multiplex PCR. The data contain about 150,000 clones, just over 85% of them singletons. Trimming cost V 4 bases and J 8 bases; bases outside gene matches: 10. The CDR3 length is 15 residues. Germline V gene data show CDR1 as SNHLY and CDR2 as FYNNEI. This TCR derives from a man aged 65 to 85 with acute or convalescent COVID-19. The chain combines TRBV2 with TRBJ2-1, with 8 bases matching TRBD2. Sample: peripheral blood. The CDR3 reads CASSVSGRARDEQFF. The CDR3, as DNA: TGTGCCAGCAGTGTGTCCGGGAGGGCCCGGGATGAGCAGTTCTTC.